Shown below are 25 T cell receptor beta chains from a single sample sequenced in a study of identical twins. Each CDR3 protein gets one entry after TCRdb re-called the 5' RACE reads with MiXCR. Here the sample spans over 200,000 distinct CDR3 sequences, approximately 9% being singletons. What was sequenced was memory (CD45RO+) T cells sorted from blood. All receptors come from a woman under 30 in good health.

This clonotype came up a few times. The chain combines TRBV5-1 with TRBJ2-1; 13 bases match TRBD2. V lost 0 bases and J lost 10; bases outside the gene matches: 7. CDR1 and CDR2 (germline): SGHRS, YFSETQ. This CDR3 has 16 amino acids. The CDR3 nucleotides read TGCGCCAGCAGCTTGGGCACTAGCGGGGGGGCCCCAGAGCAGTTCTTC. It yields the protein CASSLGTSGGAPEQFF.

The chain recombines TRBV11-2 with TRBJ2-1, with 8 bases matching TRBD2. The germline V gene encodes CDR1 SGHAT and CDR2 FQNNGV. This CDR3 is 16 amino acids long. J gave up 2 bases and V 2 bases, and 5 bases lay outside the gene matches. The CDR3 bases are TGTGCCAGCAGCTTATACCGCGGGGGGACCTACAATGAGCAGTTCTTC. This translates into CASSLYRGGTYNEQFF.

This clonotype appeared many times. The J gene is TRBJ2-7, the V gene TRBV20-1; TRBD2 might be the D (7 bases). Germline values: CDR1 DFQATT, CDR2 SNEGSKA (reference sequence). This CDR3 has 13 amino acids. V gave up 6 bases and J gave up 6 bases, with 18 bases separating them. CDR3 bases: TGCAGTGCCCCTCCCGGGGGGCTCAGCGAGCAGTACTTC. Its translation is CSAPPGGLSEQYF.

The V gene is TRBV12-3 or TRBV12-4, the J gene TRBJ2-7; D remains ambiguous. The length of the CDR3 is 13 residues. V lost 3 bases and J 3 bases, leaving 9 bases between the germline ends. CDR3 residues: CASSLGRLYEQYF. As DNA, the CDR3 is TGTGCCAGCAGTTTGGGCAGACTCTACGAGCAGTACTTC.

This clonotype appeared a few times. The chain combines TRBV14 with TRBJ2-3; D not certain. Germline values: CDR1 SGHDN, CDR2 FVKESK. V was shortened by 2 bases and J by 3 bases, with 3 bases between the two germline ends. The CDR3 has 12 amino acids. CDR3 DNA sequence: TGTGCCAGCAGCCAACAAACAGATACGCAGTATTTT. Its translation is CASSQQTDTQYF.

The V call is TRBV7-9, the J call TRBJ2-7, with TRBD1 identical over 8 bases. The CDR3 sequence is 14 residues long. CDR1 is SEHNR, CDR2 FQNEAQ, per germline (reference sequence). Losses at the gene ends were 5 bases for V and 4 bases for J; bases not matched to a gene: 7. The CDR3, as DNA: TGTGCCAGCAGCCCCGGACAGGGCGGGTACGAGCAGTACTTC. It translates to CASSPGQGGYEQYF.

This clonotype came up a few times. The chain joins TRBV28 to TRBJ2-2; perhaps TRBD1 as D (6 bases). Germline V gives CDR1 MDHEN, CDR2 SYDVKM. Trimming pared 6 bases from V and 4 bases from J, leaving 12 bases between. This CDR3 contains 14 residues. In nucleotides, the CDR3 is TGTGCCAGCAGCCTACAGGGTTTCACCGGGGAGCTGTTTTTT. This codes for CASSLQGFTGELFF.

Ten or more counts support this clonotype. The chain employs TRBV29-1 and TRBJ1-4, with TRBD1 identical over 7 bases. Germline V lookup: CDR1 SQVTM, CDR2 ANQGSEA. The CDR3 is 12 amino acids. Trimming took 6 bases from V and 8 from J; bases not matched to a gene: 6. This CDR3 is CSVRTDREKLFF. CDR3 nucleotides: TGCAGCGTCCGCACGGACAGGGAAAAACTGTTTTTT. Supplemented by reference TRBV29-1 and TRBJ1-4, the full variable domain reads SAVISQKPSRDICQRGTSLTIQCQVDSQVTMMFWYRQQPGQSLTLIATANQGSEATYESGFVIDKFPISRPNLTFSTLTVSNMSPEDSSIYLCSVRTDREKLFFGSGTQLSVL.

Only a few counts were recorded for this clonotype. The V and J genes are TRBV5-1 and TRBJ2-2; 9 bases are shared with TRBD2. The CDR3 runs to 17 residues. Trimming at V came to 5 bases and at J to 3 bases, leaving 11 bases not matched to a gene. Germline values: CDR1 SGHRS, CDR2 YFSETQ. The CDR3 loop reads CASREGSGGSYTGELFF. In DNA, the CDR3 is TGCGCCAGCAGGGAGGGTAGCGGGGGATCCTACACCGGGGAGCTGTTTTTT.

This clonotype was recorded at least ten times. The chain recombines TRBV20-1 with TRBJ1-6; D not certain. The CDR3 runs to 14 residues. Trimming took 0 bases from V and 0 from J, leaving 3 bases between them. Germline CDR1 reads DFQATT; CDR2 reads SNEGSKA (reference sequence). DNA of the CDR3: TGCAGTGCTAGAGAGAGCTCCTATAATTCACCCCTCCACTTT. Its protein is CSARESSYNSPLHF.

This clonotype was detected only a few times. This sequence joins TRBV20-1 and TRBJ2-7; D is ambiguous. V shed 3 bases and J shed 3 bases, with 15 bases lying between them. Per the germline V gene, CDR1 is DFQATT and CDR2 is SNEGSKA (reference sequence). The CDR3 has 14 amino acids. The CDR3 region has the DNA TGCAGTGCTAGTGAACCGCGGAGTTTCTACGAGCAGTACTTC. It encodes CSASEPRSFYEQYF.

This clonotype was recorded a few times. The rearrangement joins TRBV20-1 to TRBJ2-3; tentative D call: TRBD2 (7 bases). The CDR3 extends over 14 amino acids. From germline, CDR1 is DFQATT and CDR2 SNEGSKA (reference sequence). Between the trimmed V and J ends, which lost 6 bases and 2 bases, there was a span of 15 bases. CDR3: CSAIRGGNTDTQYF. In nucleotides, the CDR3 is TGCAGTGCCATAAGGGGGGGGAACACAGATACGCAGTATTTT.

The sample holds a few counts of this clonotype. This chain links TRBV20-1 with TRBJ1-5; 7 bases map to TRBD1. Trimming removed 5 bases from V and 7 bases from J; junction bases left unmatched: 8. The CDR3 runs to 13 residues. CDR1 and CDR2 from the germline V gene are DFQATT and SNEGSKA (reference sequence). CDR3: CSAGRGGPQPQHF. The CDR3 nucleotides read TGCAGTGCTGGCCGAGGGGGCCCCCAGCCCCAGCATTTT.

V and J are TRBV6-5 and TRBJ1-1, with 9 bases fitting TRBD1. V lost 3 bases, J lost 3 bases, and 5 bases stayed unmatched. Looked up from germline, CDR1 is MNHEY and CDR2 is SVGAGI. The CDR3 totals 15 residues. CDR3 sequence (DNA): TGTGCCAGCAGTTATCCGGGACAGGGACACACTGAAGCTTTCTTT. This codes for CASSYPGQGHTEAFF.

This clonotype showed up many times. The rearrangement links TRBV29-1 to TRBJ2-3, with TRBD2 as a possible D gene (6 bases). CDR3 size: 14 residues. The V gene's germline CDR1 is SQVTM and CDR2 ANQGSEA. Deletions cut 4 bases from V and 2 bases from J, with 13 bases between. In nucleotides, the CDR3 is TGCAGCGTTGCGGAGGGCGGAAACACAGATACGCAGTATTTT. It specifies CSVAEGGNTDTQYF.

The rearrangement joins TRBV10-2 to TRBJ2-7, with 10 nucleotides matching TRBD1. Looked up from germline, CDR1 is WSHSY and CDR2 is SAAADI. V was clipped by 6 bases and J by 5 bases; unmatched bases: 1. The CDR3 totals 12 residues. The CDR3 is CASSGTGDEQYF. The CDR3 nucleotides read TGCGCCAGCAGCGGGACAGGGGACGAGCAGTACTTC.

This clonotype was seen only a few times. The chain joins TRBV5-6 to TRBJ2-5; 7 nucleotides align to TRBD1. CDR1 SGHDT and CDR2 YYEEEE come from the germline V gene. The CDR3 has 13 residues. The V segment lost 4 bases and the J segment 3 bases; nucleotides outside the gene matches: 3. CDR3 in DNA: TGTGCCAGCAGCAAGCAGGGGGAAGAGACCCAGTACTTC. This encodes CASSKQGEETQYF. Filled out from reference TRBV5-6 and TRBJ2-5, the complete variable domain reads DAGVTQSPTHLIKTRGQQVTLRCSPKSGHDTVSWYQQALGQGPQFIFQYYEEEERQRGNFPDRFSGHQFPNYSSELNVNALLLGDSALYLCASSKQGEETQYFGPGTRLLVL.

V gene TRBV12-2 combines with J gene TRBJ2-7; the table's D gene call, TRBD1, was not cross checked with the DNA. TRBV12-2 is a pseudogene locus. The CDR3 has 19 amino acids. CDR3 bases: TGTGCAAGTCGCTTAGAAGGGAAAGGGCTGGGTTTCCCCAACTACGAGCAGTACTTC. It yields the protein CASRLEGKGLGFPNYEQYF.

This clonotype was counted a few times. This chain uses TRBV5-1 with TRBJ2-6, with no clear D. Germline CDR1 is SGHRS and CDR2 is YFSETQ. Between the trimmed V and J ends, which lost 0 bases and 2 bases, there was a span of 6 bases. The CDR3 contains 15 residues. For the CDR3, the DNA is TGCGCCAGCAGCTTGGAAAGGCCTGGGGCCAACGTCCTGACTTTC. This gives the protein CASSLERPGANVLTF.

This clonotype was seen more than once but under ten times. The J gene is TRBJ2-3, the V gene TRBV20-1; possibly TRBD2 for D (5 bases). V shed 3 bases and J shed 2 bases, with 15 bases lying between them. The CDR3 runs 15 residues. Germline V lookup: CDR1 DFQATT, CDR2 SNEGSKA (reference sequence). DNA for the CDR3: TGCAGTGCTAGCCCTCACGGACTCCTCACAGATACGCAGTATTTT. Translated: CSASPHGLLTDTQYF.

The chain links TRBV7-9 to TRBJ1-1; the match to TRBD1 covers 7 bases. V trimming: 6 bases; J trimming: 8 bases; junction bases outside the gene matches: 12. Germline V gene data show CDR1 as SEHNR and CDR2 as FQNEAQ (reference sequence). The CDR3 extends over 14 amino acids. CDR3 bases: TGTGCCAGCAGGATTTTGGTCGGGACAGCCGAAGCTTTCTTT. Protein product: CASRILVGTAEAFF.

The chain recombines TRBV10-3 with TRBJ2-5; 8 bases fit TRBD2. Germline assignment: CDR1 ENHRY and CDR2 SYGVKD. CDR3 size: 19 residues. V gave up 4 bases and J gave up 3 bases; unmatched junction bases: 19. The CDR3 region is CAISGGTSGGHPLEETQYF. The CDR3 DNA reads as TGTGCCATCAGTGGGGGGACGAGCGGGGGCCACCCCTTGGAAGAGACCCAGTACTTC.

CDR3 protein: CASSSSDRGRGETQYF. In DNA form, the CDR3 reads TGTGCCAGCAGTTCTTCCGACAGGGGGCGCGGAGAGACCCAGTACTTC. The rearrangement uses TRBV6-5 and TRBJ2-5; TRBD1 aligns across 10 bases. Germline assignment: CDR1 MNHEY and CDR2 SVGAGI. CDR3 size: 16 residues. J gave up 4 bases and V 4 bases, and 9 bases lay outside the gene matches.

Ten or more counts support this clonotype. CDR3 sequence: CASSLFPGINYGYTF. CDR3 nucleotide sequence: TGTGCCAGCAGTTTATTTCCGGGGATTAACTATGGCTACACCTTC. This rearrangement joins TRBV28 to TRBJ1-2, with D hard to call. The V end lost 1 base, the J end lost 1 base, and 10 bases lay between the germline ends. The CDR3 runs 15 residues. The germline gives CDR1 MDHEN, CDR2 SYDVKM.

This sequence joins TRBV7-3 and TRBJ2-3, with 9 bases that match TRBD2. J was trimmed by 4 bases and V by 3 bases; bases with no gene match: 5. Looked up from germline, CDR1 is SGHTA and CDR2 is FQGTGA. This CDR3 is built from 15 residues. The CDR3 coding sequence is TGTGCCAGCAGCTTTGGCGGGGGGGCCGCAGATACGCAGTATTTT. Amino acid sequence: CASSFGGGAADTQYF. Based on the CDR3 plus reference TRBV7-3 and TRBJ2-3, the full variable domain is GAGVSQTPSNKVTEKGKYVELRCDPISGHTALYWYRQSLGQGPEFLIYFQGTGAADDSGLPNDRFFAVRPEGSVSTLKIQRTERGDSAVYLCASSFGGGAADTQYFGPGTRLTVL.